These 32 T cell receptor beta chains came from one sample sequenced in a study of T cells in pancreatic ductal adenocarcinoma. The method was immunoSEQ multiplex PCR; TCRdb's version includes in-frame clones alone and lacks a portion of them. The data hold around 100,000 clones, with 90% to 95% observed a single time. No neoadjuvant therapy was given to the selected pancreatic ductal adenocarcinoma patients before their surgery. The sequenced sample was PBMCs. These receptor sequences come from a human donor with pancreatic ductal adenocarcinoma.

The chain couples TRBV20-1 to TRBJ1-1; no reliable D call. This CDR3 spans 11 amino acids. Trimming stripped 3 bases from V and 4 bases from J, with 6 bases between. CDR1 DFQATT and CDR2 SNEGSKA come from the germline V gene (reference sequence). In DNA, the CDR3 is TGCAGTGCTAGGCGCCTCACTGAAGCTTTCTTT. Amino acids: CSARRLTEAFF.

This clone is a singleton in its sample. The chain is built from TRBV7-2 and TRBJ1-5; D is perhaps TRBD1 (6 bases). The CDR3 totals 15 residues. The ends were cut back, 4 bases at V and 6 bases at J, with 16 bases in the middle. Germline CDR1 reads SGHTA; CDR2 reads FQGNSA. The CDR3 region is CASSSNVAGVQPQHF. The CDR3 region has the DNA TGTGCCAGCAGCTCCAACGTGGCAGGGGTTCAGCCCCAGCATTTT.

This clone was seen once. The rearrangement links TRBV15 to TRBJ1-1, with D hard to call. The CDR3 contains 14 residues. The ends were cut back, 2 bases at V and 4 bases at J, with 11 bases in the middle. Germline lookup yields CDR1 LNHNV and CDR2 YYDKDF (reference sequence). CDR3 residues: CATSRQEAPTEAFF. The CDR3 DNA reads TGTGCCACCAGCAGACAAGAGGCCCCCACTGAAGCTTTCTTT.

The sample holds one count of this clone. The J gene is TRBJ1-2, the V gene TRBV7-9; 8 bases map to TRBD1. The germline V gene has CDR1 SEHNR and CDR2 FQNEAQ (reference sequence). Losses at the gene ends were 5 bases for V and 6 bases for J; bases not matched to a gene: 11. This CDR3 is built from 15 residues. The CDR3 nucleotides are TGTGCCAGCAGCGAAGACCAGGGGGCGTTTCATGGCTACACCTTC. This sequence encodes CASSEDQGAFHGYTF.

This sequence joins TRBV4-1 and TRBJ2-1, with 8 bases identical to TRBD2. J gave up 0 bases and V 1 base, and 2 bases lay outside the gene matches. Germline V gene lookup returns CDR1 MGHRA and CDR2 YSYEKL. The CDR3 totals 16 residues. The CDR3 protein is CASSQGTSNSYNEQFF. The CDR3 coding sequence is TGCGCCAGCAGCCAAGGGACTAGCAACTCCTACAATGAGCAGTTCTTC.

CDR3 sequence reads: CASIVTFRGGKNIQYF. The CDR3 DNA is TGTGCCAGCATCGTGACGTTTCGGGGAGGCAAAAACATTCAGTACTTC. V is TRBV2 and J is TRBJ2-4, with D perhaps matching TRBD2 (6 bases). With 7 bases removed from V and 3 bases from J, the gap between germline ends came to 19 bases. Germline V gives CDR1 SNHLY, CDR2 FYNNEI. The CDR3 has 16 amino acids.

This clone occurred a few times. The chain couples TRBV9 to TRBJ2-1, with a tentative D call TRBD2 (6 bases). CDR3 length: 14 residues. Trimming took 3 bases from V and 1 from J, leaving 8 bases between them. Germline V gene data show CDR1 as SGDLS and CDR2 as YYNGEE. The CDR3 DNA follows: TGTGCCAGCAGCGACGGGACTTCCTACAATGAGCAGTTCTTC. This gives the protein CASSDGTSYNEQFF.

This chain uses TRBV18 with TRBJ1-2; D perhaps matches TRBD1 (6 bases). Germline CDR1 reads KGHSH; CDR2 reads LQKENI. V gave up 2 bases and J gave up 8 bases, with 15 bases separating them. The CDR3 spans 14 residues. In DNA form, the CDR3 reads TGTGCCAGCTCACCATTCGACAGGCCCCGCGGCTACACCTTC. Translation gives CASSPFDRPRGYTF.

The chain combines TRBV9 with TRBJ2-2, with 16 bases matching TRBD2. Per germline, CDR1 SGDLS and CDR2 YYNGEE. The CDR3 loop spans 19 amino acids. The ends lost 3 bases at V and 6 bases at J; junction bases unmatched: 11. The CDR3 protein is CASSADLGTSGRGAGELFF. Written as DNA, the CDR3 is TGTGCCAGCAGCGCGGATCTAGGGACTAGCGGGAGGGGAGCCGGGGAGCTGTTTTTT.

This chain links TRBV19 with TRBJ2-2; maybe TRBD1 (6 bases). Germline V gene sequence: CDR1 LNHDA, CDR2 SQIVND (reference sequence). CDR3 size: 14 residues. Deletions cut 6 bases from V and 2 bases from J, with 10 bases between. CDR3 sequence: CASRDRPNTGELFF. The CDR3 bases are TGTGCCAGTAGGGACAGACCAAACACCGGGGAGCTGTTTTTT.

This sequence joins TRBV5-1 and TRBJ2-1, with 8 nucleotides matching TRBD1. Trimming removed 0 bases from V and 7 bases from J; junction bases left unmatched: 0. This CDR3 has 13 amino acids. Germline V lookup: CDR1 SGHRS, CDR2 YFSETQ. The CDR3, as DNA: TGCGCCAGCAGCTTGGGGACAGGGAATGAGCAGTTCTTC. This encodes CASSLGTGNEQFF.

The chain joins TRBV7-8 to TRBJ2-2, with D possibly matching TRBD2 (6 bases). The CDR3 runs to 16 residues. V gave up 0 bases and J gave up 2 bases, with 10 bases separating them. CDR1 and CDR2 from the germline V gene are SGHVS and FQNEAQ. CDR3 sequence reads: CASSLARDSNTGELFF. CDR3 bases: TGTGCCAGCAGCTTAGCCCGGGACTCAAACACCGGGGAGCTGTTTTTT.

This clone was seen a handful of times. This chain uses TRBV10-3 with TRBJ2-1; the D is unclear. The CDR3 has 12 amino acids. V lost 4 bases, J lost 5 bases, and 6 bases lay in between. The germline gives CDR1 ENHRY, CDR2 SYGVKD. The CDR3 loop is CAISGEHNEQFF. In DNA, the CDR3 is TGTGCCATCAGTGGCGAACACAATGAGCAGTTCTTC.

V is TRBV7-8 and J is TRBJ1-4; 8 bases align to TRBD1. In germline, CDR1 is SGHVS, CDR2 FQNEAQ. Germline trimming cut 2 bases from V and 5 bases from J; bases unmatched to any gene: 4. The length of the CDR3 is 15 residues. DNA of the CDR3: TGTGCCAGCAGCTTAACCGGACAGGGCAATGAAAAACTGTTTTTT. This codes for CASSLTGQGNEKLFF.

The genes are TRBV4-1 and TRBJ2-1; TRBD2 matches at 8 bases. V lost 5 bases and J lost 3; bases outside the gene matches: 0. Germline assignment: CDR1 MGHRA and CDR2 YSYEKL. This CDR3 spans 13 amino acids. CDR3 amino acids: CASSGTSYNEQFF. Here the CDR3 DNA reads TGCGCCAGCAGCGGGACTAGCTACAATGAGCAGTTCTTC.

This clone has only one observation. This CDR3 is CASSPLSGVSYNEQFF. The CDR3 nucleotides are TGTGCCAGCAGCCCCCTCTCAGGGGTCTCCTACAATGAGCAGTTCTTC. The V gene is TRBV4-2, the J gene TRBJ2-1, with D possibly being TRBD1 (6 bases). Trimming took 4 bases from V and 0 from J, leaving 13 bases between them. The CDR3 has 16 residues. The germline CDR1 and CDR2 sequences are LGHNA and YNFKEQ.

This chain uses TRBV5-1 with TRBJ2-3; D is ambiguous. V was pared by 2 bases and J by 2 bases, with 6 bases between. Germline V lookup: CDR1 SGHRS, CDR2 YFSETQ. CDR3 length equals 13 residues. The CDR3 spells CASSFIDTDTQYF. The CDR3 nucleotides are TGCGCCAGCAGCTTTATAGACACAGATACGCAGTATTTT.

V is TRBV30 and J is TRBJ2-3, with a tentative D call TRBD1 (5 bases). The CDR3 length is 12 residues. Between the trimmed V and J ends, which lost 3 bases and 6 bases, there was a span of 10 bases. Germline V gene sequence: CDR1 GTSNPN, CDR2 SVGIG (reference sequence). The CDR3 loop reads CAWRGLGDTQYF. The CDR3 DNA sequence: TGTGCCTGGAGGGGGCTGGGGGATACGCAGTATTTT.

A single count supports this clone. The chain joins TRBV30 to TRBJ2-5; D not resolved. The V gene lost 5 bases and the J gene lost 1 base, with 8 bases spanning the gap. Germline lookup yields CDR1 GTSNPN and CDR2 SVGIG (reference sequence). The CDR3 is 12 amino acids. The CDR3 region is CAWCPFQETQYF. As DNA, the CDR3 is TGTGCCTGGTGTCCATTCCAAGAGACCCAGTACTTC.

V and J are TRBV4-1 and TRBJ2-5; D might be TRBD2 (5 bases). V was clipped by 4 bases and J by 2 bases, with 8 bases between them. Looked up from germline, CDR1 is MGHRA and CDR2 is YSYEKL. The CDR3 consists of 13 residues. The CDR3 DNA sequence: TGCGCCAGCAGCCGATCGGGGCAAGAGACCCAGTACTTC. Translated, it gives CASSRSGQETQYF.

This clone was picked up one time. The rearrangement links TRBV5-5 to TRBJ1-5; 8 bases fit TRBD1. The CDR3 spans 14 residues. Germline V CDR1 and CDR2: SGHKS, YYEKEE (reference sequence). The V and J ends lost 4 bases and 9 bases, in that order; junction bases with no gene match: 9. CDR3: CASSQGGQGRPQHF. The CDR3, as DNA: TGTGCCAGCAGCCAGGGTGGACAGGGAAGGCCCCAGCATTTT.

The V gene is TRBV29-1, the J gene TRBJ2-7; possible D gene TRBD1, 6 bases. Germline V CDR1 and CDR2: SQVTM, ANQGSEA. Trimming cost V 7 bases and J 2 bases, with 15 bases left between them. The CDR3 contains 13 residues. Written as DNA, the CDR3 is TGCAGCGCAGCCTCAGGGGAACCCTACGAGCAGTACTTC. This sequence encodes CSAASGEPYEQYF.

The chain links TRBV5-5 to TRBJ1-5; D gene unclear. Germline V lookup: CDR1 SGHKS, CDR2 YYEKEE (reference sequence). The CDR3 is made up of 15 amino acids. Trimming took 0 bases from V and 0 from J, leaving 7 bases between them. CDR3 sequence: CASSLGHNSNQPQHF. The CDR3 nucleotides read TGTGCCAGCAGCTTGGGACACAATAGCAATCAGCCCCAGCATTTT.

V is TRBV5-1 and J is TRBJ2-2; a weak D match, TRBD2 (5 bases). CDR1 is SGHRS, CDR2 YFSETQ, per germline. This CDR3 spans 12 amino acids. The V end was cut by 2 bases, the J end by 6 bases, with 5 bases between. The CDR3 loop is CASSLLAGELFF. As DNA, the CDR3 is TGCGCCAGCAGCTTACTAGCCGGGGAGCTGTTTTTT.

This chain joins TRBV10-3 and TRBJ2-2; 9 nucleotides agree with TRBD1. V was clipped by 8 bases and J by 1 base; unmatched bases: 14. Germline V gives CDR1 ENHRY, CDR2 SYGVKD. This CDR3 spans 18 amino acids. For the CDR3, the DNA is TGTGCCATCGGGGACAGGGATTACACCGTTAAGAACACCGGGGAGCTGTTTTTT. Translation gives CAIGDRDYTVKNTGELFF.

This chain connects TRBV10-3 to TRBJ2-7; D is uncertain. The CDR3 is 13 amino acids. CDR1 and CDR2 (germline): ENHRY, SYGVKD. The ends were cut back, 4 bases at V and 5 bases at J, with 12 bases in the middle. The CDR3, as DNA: TGTGCCATCAGTGTGCAAGCTCCTAACGAGCAGTACTTC. Encoded protein: CAISVQAPNEQYF.

Here the CDR3 reads CASSQVGGFGEQYF. In DNA, the CDR3 is TGCGCCAGCAGCCAAGTCGGAGGGTTCGGCGAGCAGTACTTC. The V and J genes are TRBV4-1 and TRBJ2-7; weak D call: TRBD2 (6 bases). The CDR3 consists of 14 residues. Germline-derived CDR1 and CDR2 are MGHRA and YSYEKL. V lost 1 base to trimming and J lost 6 bases, with 13 bases between them.

The chain combines TRBV5-1 with TRBJ2-2; D perhaps matches TRBD2 (6 bases). Germline-derived CDR1 and CDR2 are SGHRS and YFSETQ. The CDR3 has 13 residues. CDR3 in DNA: TGCGCTACCGGGACTTCCGGGGTAGGGGAGCTGTTTTTT. Protein: CATGTSGVGELFF.

The V and J genes are TRBV5-5 and TRBJ1-4, with unresolved D. The V gene's germline CDR1 is SGHKS and CDR2 YYEKEE (reference sequence). The CDR3 consists of 16 residues. Trimming removed 1 base at V and 11 bases at J, with 21 bases between. The CDR3 bases are TGTGCCAGCAGCTTGTCCATCACAGACTACTTGGGTAAACTGTTTTTT. This translates into CASSLSITDYLGKLFF.

The chain is built from TRBV7-3 and TRBJ2-1, with TRBD2 identical over 13 bases. CDR1 SGHTA and CDR2 FQGTGA come from the germline V gene. J lost 7 bases, V lost 6 bases, and 6 bases had no gene match. The CDR3 has 15 amino acids. CDR3 DNA sequence: TGTGCCAGCAGTCGAAGGACTAGCGGGAGTAATGAGCAGTTCTTC. It yields the protein CASSRRTSGSNEQFF.

The chain has TRBV19 and TRBJ2-7; 11 bases match TRBD1. J gave up 4 bases and V 7 bases, and 9 bases lay outside the gene matches. Germline V gives CDR1 LNHDA, CDR2 SQIVND (reference sequence). This CDR3 comprises 15 residues. CDR3 sequence (DNA): TGTGCCAGTACCCGAAGTTGGGACAGGGGGTACGAGCAGTACTTC. Protein product: CASTRSWDRGYEQYF.

J is TRBJ2-7 and V is TRBV18, with 12 nucleotides matching TRBD2. V lost 6 bases, J lost 5 bases, and 5 bases stayed unmatched. Germline values: CDR1 KGHSH, CDR2 LQKENI. This CDR3 has 14 residues. CDR3: CASSPTSGRNEQYF. The CDR3 DNA reads TGTGCCAGCTCCCCCACTAGCGGGAGGAACGAGCAGTACTTC. The complete variable domain, with remaining parts taken from reference TRBV18 and TRBJ2-7, reads NAGVMQNPRHLVRRRGQEARLRCSPMKGHSHVYWYRQLPEEGLKFMVYLQKENIIDESGMPKERFSAEFPKEGPSILRIQQVVRGDSAAYFCASSPTSGRNEQYFGPGTRLTVT.